A single sample is the source of the 17 T cell receptor beta chains below, sequenced in a study of identical twins. TCRdb re-called the 5' RACE reads with MiXCR, one entry per CDR3 protein. This table holds about 520,000 distinct CDR3 sequences, roughly 21% found once. This sample also belongs to another study, concerning T cells expressing NK-cell markers.

The sample was CD4+ T cells sorted from blood. The receptors stem from a young woman in good health.

This clonotype turned up a few times. The chain combines TRBV2 with TRBJ2-7, with 10 positions matching TRBD2. The CDR3 sequence is 15 residues long. CDR1 is SNHLY and CDR2 is FYNNEI in the germline V gene. V trimming: 4 bases; J trimming: 6 bases; junction bases outside the gene matches: 9. The CDR3 DNA sequence: TGTGCCAGCAGTGCAGGGACTAGCGCCCGCCTCGAGCAGTACTTC. Translated: CASSAGTSARLEQYF.

This clonotype was counted many times. The chain couples TRBV3-1 to TRBJ2-2, with a weak D call TRBD2 (5 bases). This CDR3 is built from 15 residues. Germline-derived CDR1 and CDR2 are LGHDT and YNNKEL (reference sequence). Trimming removed 4 bases from V and 6 bases from J, with 15 bases in between. CDR3 sequence (DNA): TGTGCCAGCAGCCTCCGGCTAGCTAAGGCCGGGGAGCTGTTTTTT. Amino acid sequence: CASSLRLAKAGELFF.

The sample holds a few counts of this clonotype. J is TRBJ1-5 and V is TRBV9; D remains unclear. Trimming pared 3 bases from V and 0 bases from J, leaving 13 bases between. This CDR3 is 16 amino acids long. CDR1 is SGDLS and CDR2 is YYNGEE in the germline V gene. This chain's CDR3 is CASSALRGNSNQPQHF. The CDR3 DNA follows: TGTGCCAGCAGCGCCCTACGTGGGAATAGCAATCAGCCCCAGCATTTT.

The V call is TRBV2, the J call TRBJ1-1; the D gene is possibly TRBD1 (6 bases). Germline CDR1 and CDR2: SNHLY and FYNNEI. V shed 6 bases and J shed 3 bases, with 8 bases lying between them. CDR3 size: 12 residues. The CDR3 bases are TGTGCCAGCAGGGACAGTCACACTGAAGCTTTCTTT. This translates into CASRDSHTEAFF.

This clonotype showed up just a few times. The gene calls are TRBV13 and TRBJ2-7; 7 nucleotides match TRBD2. This CDR3 is 17 amino acids long. V dropped 5 bases and J dropped 4; count of bases not matched to a gene: 17. Germline V gene data show CDR1 as PRHDT and CDR2 as FYEKMQ (reference sequence). CDR3 nucleotides: TGTGCCAGCAGCGCGCCCAGGACTAGTGAGTTTGAGTACGAGCAGTACTTC. It codes for CASSAPRTSEFEYEQYF. The full variable domain, completed using reference TRBV13 and TRBJ2-7, is AAGVIQSPRHLIKEKRETATLKCYPIPRHDTVYWYQQGPGQDPQFLISFYEKMQSDKGSIPDRFSAQQFSDYHSELNMSSLELGDSALYFCASSAPRTSEFEYEQYFGPGTRLTVT.

This clonotype turned up a few times. The chain links TRBV12-3 or TRBV12-4 to TRBJ2-2, with D uncertain. V gave up 6 bases and J gave up 6 bases, with 5 bases separating them. This CDR3 has 11 residues. The CDR3 here is CASRQAGELFF. The CDR3 bases are TGTGCCAGCAGACAAGCCGGGGAGCTGTTTTTT.

This clonotype appeared a few times. The J gene is TRBJ2-7, the V gene TRBV20-1, with D unresolved. The CDR3 length is 12 residues. CDR1 is DFQATT and CDR2 is SNEGSKA in the germline V gene (reference sequence). The V and J ends lost 1 base and 3 bases respectively, with 7 bases between them. The CDR3 sequence: CSARAQLYEQYF. In DNA, the CDR3 is TGCAGTGCTAGAGCCCAGCTCTACGAGCAGTACTTC.

Only a few counts were recorded for this clonotype. The genes are TRBV21-1 and TRBJ1-1. TRBV21-1 has pseudogene status. There are 17 residues in the CDR3. The CDR3 DNA sequence: TGTGCCAGCAGCAAAAAAGAATCGGCAGCCAAGAACACTGAAGCTTTCTTT. This encodes CASSKKESAAKNTEAFF.

The V gene is TRBV20-1, the J gene TRBJ2-7; TRBD2 aligns across 10 bases. In germline, CDR1 is DFQATT, CDR2 SNEGSKA (reference sequence). Losses at the gene ends were 1 base for V and 1 base for J; bases not matched to a gene: 22. The CDR3 has 21 residues. CDR3 coding DNA: TGCAGTGCTAGAGGGGGTACGGGGAGTCTAGCGGGGGCGATCGATTCCTACGAGCAGTACTTC. Translated, it gives CSARGGTGSLAGAIDSYEQYF.

The V and J genes are TRBV5-1 and TRBJ2-1; possibly TRBD2 for D (6 bases). CDR1 is SGHRS and CDR2 is YFSETQ in the germline V gene. Trimming removed 3 bases from V and 13 bases from J, with 17 bases in between. CDR3 length equals 13 residues. The CDR3 here is CASSSRDSIFQFF. CDR3 DNA sequence: TGCGCCAGCAGCTCCCGGGACTCCATTTTCCAGTTCTTC.

The chain joins TRBV5-1 to TRBJ1-2; 8 bases align to TRBD1. Germline V gives CDR1 SGHRS, CDR2 YFSETQ. Germline trimming cut 4 bases from V and 4 bases from J; bases unmatched to any gene: 9. The CDR3 contains 15 residues. CDR3 DNA: TGCGCCAGCAGCGCGGGGACAGGCCTTACCTATGGCTACACCTTC. This gives the protein CASSAGTGLTYGYTF.

DNA of the CDR3: TGTGCCAGCAGTATTCAGGGGTCCTACGAGCAGTACTTC. Amino acids: CASSIQGSYEQYF. This chain connects TRBV12-3 or TRBV12-4 to TRBJ2-7; tentative D call: TRBD1 (6 bases). V was pared by 5 bases and J by 1 base, with 9 bases between. CDR3 length equals 13 residues.

The rearrangement links TRBV11-3 to TRBJ2-2, with TRBD1 as a possible D gene (5 bases). The CDR3 runs 14 residues. Per germline, CDR1 SGHNT and CDR2 YENEEA. The V gene lost 2 bases and the J gene lost 6 bases, with 10 bases spanning the gap. The CDR3 loop is CASSLSAGPGELFF. CDR3 bases: TGTGCCAGCAGCTTATCGGCAGGGCCCGGGGAGCTGTTTTTT.

The chain employs TRBV24-1 and TRBJ2-1; D not certain. The CDR3 consists of 13 residues. Trimming took off 7 bases at V and 5 bases at J, with 11 bases between the two ends. CDR1 and CDR2 (germline): KGHDR, SFDVKD. The CDR3 region is CATSLSGNNEQFF. The DNA of the CDR3 is TGTGCCACCAGCCTCTCGGGCAACAATGAGCAGTTCTTC.

There are a few counts of this clonotype. The rearrangement joins TRBV12-3 or TRBV12-4 to TRBJ2-1, with 8 bases fitting TRBD1. This CDR3 region has 18 residues. Trimming cost V 4 bases and J 9 bases; bases outside gene matches: 20. The CDR3 protein is CASSWRTVRGTGKGEQFF. CDR3 nucleotides: TGTGCCAGCAGTTGGAGAACCGTCCGTGGGACAGGCAAAGGTGAGCAGTTCTTC.

The gene calls are TRBV4-3 and TRBJ2-1; 9 bases align to TRBD2. This CDR3 comprises 15 residues. Losses at the gene ends were 0 bases for V and 10 bases for J; bases not matched to a gene: 7. Germline values: CDR1 LGHNA, CDR2 YSLEER. This CDR3 is CASSQDRVAGVEQFF. The DNA for the CDR3 is TGCGCCAGCAGCCAAGACAGGGTAGCGGGAGTCGAGCAGTTCTTC.

This clonotype was found many times. This chain uses TRBV12-3 or TRBV12-4 with TRBJ2-1; D is unclear. V dropped 7 bases and J dropped 2 bases, with 9 bases sitting between them. There are 13 residues in the CDR3. The CDR3 spells CASTESAYNEQFF. CDR3 DNA: TGTGCCAGCACCGAAAGCGCCTACAATGAGCAGTTCTTC.